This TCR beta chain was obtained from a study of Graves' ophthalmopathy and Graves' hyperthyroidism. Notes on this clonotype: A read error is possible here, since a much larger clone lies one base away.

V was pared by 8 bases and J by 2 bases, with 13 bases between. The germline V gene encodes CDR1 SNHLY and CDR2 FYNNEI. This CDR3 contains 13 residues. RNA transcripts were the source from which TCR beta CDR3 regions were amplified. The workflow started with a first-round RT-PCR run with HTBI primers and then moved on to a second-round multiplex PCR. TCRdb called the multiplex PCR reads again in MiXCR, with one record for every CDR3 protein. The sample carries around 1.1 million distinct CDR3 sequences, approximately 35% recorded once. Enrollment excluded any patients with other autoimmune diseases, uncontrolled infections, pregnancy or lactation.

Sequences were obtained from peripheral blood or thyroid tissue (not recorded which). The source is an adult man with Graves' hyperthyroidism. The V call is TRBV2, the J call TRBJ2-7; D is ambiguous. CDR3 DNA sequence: TGTGCCAGCGGTCCATCCTGGACCTACGAGCAGTACTTC. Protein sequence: CASGPSWTYEQYF. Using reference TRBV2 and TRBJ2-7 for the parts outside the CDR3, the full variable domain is EPEVTQTPSHQVTQMGQEVILRCVPISNHLYFYWYRQILGQKVEFLVSFYNNEISEKSEIFDDQFSVERPDGSNFTLKIRSTKLEDSAMYFCASGPSWTYEQYFGPGTRLTVT.